This TCR beta chain was profiled in a study of cytomegalovirus exposure and HLA in healthy donors. Study outcomes and limitations: The authors later linked a missense DCLRE1C variant to TCR beta V- and J-gene trimming.

CDR1 SGHVS and CDR2 FNYEAQ come from the germline V gene. Trimming at V came to 3 bases and at J to 5 bases, leaving 3 bases not matched to a gene. CDR3 length: 13 residues. As for this clone: Its target is not known.

The PCR employed 60 Vbeta primers together with 13 Jbeta primers. Clones were sequenced by immunoSEQ multiplex PCR, and TCRdb holds only the in-frame ones, with some missing. The data show 150,000 to 200,000 clones, roughly four fifths seen once. The sequence was obtained from a young man in good health and CMV-seronegative. This chain connects TRBV7-6 to TRBJ2-5; 7 nucleotides line up with TRBD1. The sequenced material came from PBMCs. The chain's CDR3 is CASSFRGTETQYF. CDR3 coding DNA: TGTGCCAGCAGCTTCAGGGGGACGGAGACCCAGTACTTC. Supplemented by reference TRBV7-6 and TRBJ2-5, the full variable domain reads GAGVSQSPRYKVTKRGQDVALRCDPISGHVSLYWYRQALGQGPEFLTYFNYEAQQDKSGLPNDRFSAERPEGSISTLTIQRTEQRDSAMYRCASSFRGTETQYFGPGTRLLVL.